Each of the 17 T cell receptor beta chains below was sequenced from the same sample in a study of cytomegalovirus exposure and HLA in healthy donors. Primers for the PCR totalled 60 Vbeta and 13 Jbeta. The method was immunoSEQ multiplex PCR; TCRdb's version includes in-frame clones alone and lacks a portion of them. Found here are 95,000 to 110,000 clones, around three quarters of them singletons; the top ten hold 4%. The sequencing input was PBMCs. The receptors were gathered from a man in his fifties or sixties in good health and CMV-seropositive.

The genes are TRBV18 and TRBJ1-3; D uncertain. CDR3 length equals 14 residues. In germline, CDR1 is KGHSH, CDR2 LQKENI. With 5 bases removed from V and 2 bases from J, the gap between germline ends came to 10 bases. CDR3 bases: TGTGCCAGCTCATTCGGGGAAGCTGGAAACACCATATATTTT. Its protein is CASSFGEAGNTIYF.

This clone was found many times. The chain recombines TRBV6-1 with TRBJ1-5; no clear D gene. This CDR3 is 15 amino acids long. Germline V CDR1 and CDR2: MNHNS, SASEGT. Deletions cut 1 base from V and 0 bases from J, with 7 bases between. In DNA, the CDR3 is TGTGCCAGCAGTGAAGATCCCGGTAGCAATCAGCCCCAGCATTTT. The encoded protein is CASSEDPGSNQPQHF.

The CDR3 DNA reads TGTGCCAGCAGCTCAGGACAGGGGGCGGGGGGCTACACCTTC. Translation: CASSSGQGAGGYTF. V and J are TRBV7-3 and TRBJ1-2, with 11 bases matching TRBD1. V lost 4 bases, J lost 8 bases, and 6 bases stayed unmatched. Germline lookup yields CDR1 SGHTA and CDR2 FQGTGA. This CDR3 has 14 amino acids.

This clone has just one count. The gene calls are TRBV5-1 and TRBJ1-4; D unresolved. The CDR3 is 14 residues long. V dropped 0 bases and J dropped 3 bases, with 6 bases sitting between them. CDR1 and CDR2 from the germline V gene are SGHRS and YFSETQ. This chain's CDR3 is CASSLETANEKLFF. DNA of the CDR3: TGCGCCAGCAGCTTGGAAACAGCTAATGAAAAACTGTTTTTT.

This chain links TRBV6-1 with TRBJ1-3; 9 bases agree with TRBD1. V lost 8 bases to trimming and J lost 2 bases; unmatched junction nucleotides: 7. Germline assignment: CDR1 MNHNS and CDR2 SASEGT. The length of the CDR3 is 15 residues. CDR3 protein: CASEGQGSPGNTIYF. The CDR3 DNA follows: TGTGCCAGCGAGGGACAGGGTTCCCCTGGAAACACCATATATTTT.

The chain links TRBV27 to TRBJ2-7; no clear D gene. The CDR3 extends over 16 amino acids. V was cut by 4 bases and J by 4 bases, with 20 bases left in between. The germline V gene has CDR1 MNHEY and CDR2 SMNVEV (reference sequence). The CDR3 DNA sequence: TGTGCCAGCAGTTCGACCAGGCAAACAAGAGCTTACGAGCAGTACTTC. The encoded protein is CASSSTRQTRAYEQYF.

The V and J genes are TRBV11-2 and TRBJ2-3; TRBD2 agrees at 7 bases. This CDR3 has 17 residues. Trimming at V came to 3 bases and at J to 3 bases, leaving 12 bases not matched to a gene. Looked up from germline, CDR1 is SGHAT and CDR2 is FQNNGV. Written as DNA, the CDR3 is TGTGCCAGCAGCTTGGGCTTAGCGGGTATAAATACAGATACGCAGTATTTT. It yields the protein CASSLGLAGINTDTQYF.

V and J are TRBV5-1 and TRBJ2-2; 7 nucleotides line up with TRBD2. Germline values: CDR1 SGHRS, CDR2 YFSETQ. V was pared by 3 bases and J by 2 bases, with 7 bases of the junction left unmatched. This CDR3 spans 16 amino acids. The CDR3 DNA reads TGCGCCAGCAGCTCGCGGGCGGGAGTAAACACCGGGGAGCTGTTTTTT. Encoded protein: CASSSRAGVNTGELFF.

The chain employs TRBV29-1 and TRBJ2-5, with 9 bases aligning to TRBD1. Trimming at V came to 6 bases and at J to 5 bases, leaving 10 bases not matched to a gene. Germline CDR1 and CDR2: SQVTM and ANQGSEA. The CDR3 is made up of 14 amino acids. The CDR3 region has the DNA TGCAGCGTCGGCCTAACAGGGGGCCATGAGACCCAGTACTTC. It encodes CSVGLTGGHETQYF.

The V gene is TRBV9, the J gene TRBJ2-1; 9 bases match TRBD1. This CDR3 contains 16 residues. The V and J ends lost 3 bases and 4 bases, in that order; junction bases with no gene match: 8. In germline, CDR1 is SGDLS, CDR2 YYNGEE. In DNA, the CDR3 is TGTGCCAGCAGCGGAACAGGGGGCGGAACTTACAATGAGCAGTTCTTC. It codes for CASSGTGGGTYNEQFF.

CDR3 residues: CASSGPGLAGSYEQYF. The CDR3 nucleotides read TGTGCCAGCAGCGGACCGGGACTAGCGGGGTCTTACGAGCAGTACTTC. The chain carries TRBV5-6 and TRBJ2-7; 13 nucleotides align to TRBD2. The trim removed 4 bases at V and 4 bases at J, leaving 8 bases unmatched. Germline CDR1 and CDR2: SGHDT and YYEEEE. CDR3 size: 16 residues.

The CDR3 sequence is CASSPWTDRNTEAFF. For the CDR3, the DNA is TGTGCCAGCAGCCCCTGGACAGACCGAAACACTGAAGCTTTCTTT. The rearrangement links TRBV6-5 to TRBJ1-1; perhaps TRBD1 as D (6 bases). V gave up 6 bases and J gave up 2 bases, with 16 bases separating them. This CDR3 has 15 residues. Germline V lookup: CDR1 MNHEY, CDR2 SVGAGI.

Only one count was recorded for this clone. V is TRBV7-2 and J is TRBJ2-5; TRBD2 might be the D (5 bases). The germline gives CDR1 SGHTA, CDR2 FQGNSA. V lost 3 bases to trimming and J lost 4 bases, with 6 bases between them. The CDR3 has 12 amino acids. The DNA of the CDR3 is TGTGCCAGCAGCTTCGGAGGAGAGACCCAGTACTTC. Translated: CASSFGGETQYF.

This rearrangement joins TRBV5-4 to TRBJ2-1; TRBD2 matches at 11 bases. The CDR3 spans 15 residues. CDR1 and CDR2 from the germline V gene are SGHNT and YYREEE (reference sequence). V was pared by 1 base and J by 7 bases, with 4 bases of the junction left unmatched. Written as DNA, the CDR3 is TGTGCCAGCAGCTTGCCCCTAGCGGGAGGTAATGAGCAGTTCTTC. This sequence encodes CASSLPLAGGNEQFF.

This clone was observed once. V and J are TRBV5-1 and TRBJ2-2; possible D gene TRBD1, 5 bases. Germline loops: CDR1 SGHRS, CDR2 YFSETQ. This CDR3 has 15 amino acids. V lost 0 bases and J lost 6, with 12 bases in between. The CDR3 region is CASSLAQGVSGELFF. The CDR3 DNA follows: TGCGCCAGCAGCTTGGCCCAAGGGGTATCCGGGGAGCTGTTTTTT.

V and J are TRBV10-1 and TRBJ1-1; 8 bases are shared with TRBD1. This CDR3 contains 14 residues. V was pared by 4 bases and J by 4 bases, with 5 bases of the junction left unmatched. The V gene's germline CDR1 is WNHNN and CDR2 SYGVQD (reference sequence). The CDR3: CASSGGQGGTEAFF. The CDR3 coding sequence is TGCGCCAGCAGTGGAGGACAGGGCGGCACTGAAGCTTTCTTT.

This clone was picked up one time. A junction boundary mismatches the germline segment, possibly from a read error. This chain links TRBV7-9 with TRBJ1-3; TRBD1 matches 10 bases. This CDR3 has 15 residues. Germline assignment: CDR1 SEHNR and CDR2 FQNEAQ (reference sequence). The CDR3 nucleotides are TGTTCCAGCAGCACTGGACAGGGGGCTGGAAACACCATATATTTT. The encoded protein is CSSSTGQGAGNTIYF.